A selection of T cell receptor beta chains follows, all from one sample in a study of T cell responses to AZD1222 COVID-19 vaccine. Generated by immunoSEQ multiplex PCR, the TCRdb table keeps only in-frame clones and is missing some. The repertoire holds 130,000 to 150,000 clones, with 85% to 95% as singletons. Source: peripheral blood, taken after recovery from COVID-19. Receptors originate from an adult who had recovered from COVID-19. Both conserved end residues are part of each CDR3. A D gene is named only where the DNA matches it firmly. Clone size, where shown, is once, few, many, or a class for clones that have expanded.

j_gene: TRBJ1-2
v_gene: TRBV6-5
d_gene: .
abundance: .
CDR3nt: TGTGCCAGCAGTTACTCTGAGGCTCCTTATGGCTACACCTTC
CDR3aa: CASSYSEAPYGYTF

j_gene: TRBJ2-7
v_gene: TRBV11-2
d_gene: TRBD2
abundance: .
CDR3nt: TGTGCCAGCAGCCCCCCCCGGACTAGCGGGACTAACTACGAGCAGTACTTC
CDR3aa: CASSPPRTSGTNYEQYF

j_gene: TRBJ1-1
v_gene: TRBV7-3
d_gene: .
abundance: once
CDR3nt: TGTGCCAGCAGCTCGGGAGGTTTTAATACTGAAGCTTTCTTT
CDR3aa: CASSSGGFNTEAFF

j_gene: TRBJ1-4
v_gene: TRBV19
d_gene: .
abundance: .
CDR3nt: TGTGCCAGTAGTATAGATCCACGGGCCCTGACCGACCATGAAAAACTGTTTTTT
CDR3aa: CASSIDPRALTDHEKLFF

j_gene: TRBJ2-3
v_gene: TRBV18
d_gene: TRBD2
abundance: .
CDR3nt: TGTGCCAGCTCACCAAGCGGGGGGATTAATACGCAGTATTTT
CDR3aa: CASSPSGGINTQYF

j_gene: TRBJ1-6
v_gene: TRBV28
d_gene: TRBD1
abundance: few
CDR3nt: TGTGCCAGCAGTTTAACCGGGACAGGGGGCAATTCACCCCTCCACTTT
CDR3aa: CASSLTGTGGNSPLHF

j_gene: TRBJ2-7
v_gene: TRBV7-9
d_gene: .
abundance: .
CDR3nt: TGTGCCAGCAGGGATCTGACAGCCAACTCCTACGAGCAGTACTTC
CDR3aa: CASRDLTANSYEQYF

j_gene: TRBJ2-5
v_gene: TRBV3-1/TRBV3-2
d_gene: .
abundance: .
CDR3nt: TGTGCCAGCAGCCAAGATCAGGAGGTGGACGGTCTGAGGGGTACAAGAGAGACCCAGTACTTC
CDR3aa: CASSQDQEVDGLRGTRETQYF

j_gene: TRBJ2-5
v_gene: TRBV15
d_gene: .
abundance: .
CDR3nt: TGTGCCACCAGCAGCACCAGGACGGAGACCCAGTACTTC
CDR3aa: CATSSTRTETQYF

j_gene: TRBJ2-1
v_gene: TRBV4-1
d_gene: .
abundance: .
CDR3nt: TGCGCCAGCAGCCAAGATCTCTGGCTCTACAATGAGCAGTTCTTC
CDR3aa: CASSQDLWLYNEQFF

j_gene: TRBJ2-1
v_gene: TRBV6-4
d_gene: .
abundance: .
CDR3nt: TGTGCCACAAGGAGCCGGCCCAGGCGGTTCACGTTCTTC
CDR3aa: CATRSRPRRFTFF

j_gene: TRBJ2-2
v_gene: TRBV3-1/TRBV3-2
d_gene: .
abundance: few
CDR3nt: TGTGCCAGCAGCCTCGATGCAGGGCATAACACCGGGGAGCTGTTTTTT
CDR3aa: CASSLDAGHNTGELFF

j_gene: TRBJ2-1
v_gene: TRBV14
d_gene: .
abundance: .
CDR3nt: TGTGCCAGCAGCCAAGTCCGTAATGAGCAGTTCTTC
CDR3aa: CASSQVRNEQFF

j_gene: TRBJ2-3
v_gene: TRBV3-1/TRBV3-2
d_gene: TRBD2
abundance: .
CDR3nt: TGTGCCAGCAGCCAGCGGGAGTGGACAGATACGCAGTATTTT
CDR3aa: CASSQREWTDTQYF

j_gene: TRBJ1-2
v_gene: TRBV28
d_gene: TRBD1
abundance: .
CDR3nt: TGTGCCAGCAGACCGGGACAGGGCACCTATGGCTACACCTTC
CDR3aa: CASRPGQGTYGYTF

j_gene: TRBJ1-2
v_gene: TRBV5-1
d_gene: TRBD1
abundance: .
CDR3nt: TGCGCCAGCAGCTCCCCCCAGGGGGCTCACTATGGCTACACCTTC
CDR3aa: CASSSPQGAHYGYTF

j_gene: TRBJ2-5
v_gene: TRBV18
d_gene: TRBD2
abundance: .
CDR3nt: TGTGCCAGCTCACCATCGGGGACTACCCTCCGAGAACTACAAGAGACCCAGTACTTC
CDR3aa: CASSPSGTTLRELQETQYF

j_gene: TRBJ2-3
v_gene: TRBV4-2
d_gene: .
abundance: .
CDR3nt: TGTGCCAGCAGCCAAGAAGTAAGAGATACGCAGTATTTT
CDR3aa: CASSQEVRDTQYF

j_gene: TRBJ1-6
v_gene: TRBV28
d_gene: .
abundance: .
CDR3nt: TGTGCCAGCAGTCCTTTGACAATCCGTCGTTCACCCCTCCACTTT
CDR3aa: CASSPLTIRRSPLHF

j_gene: TRBJ1-4
v_gene: TRBV7-9
d_gene: TRBD1
abundance: .
CDR3nt: TGTGCCAGCAGCCCTGGGGCAGGGGGCCCCGGGAATGAAAAACTGTTTTTT
CDR3aa: CASSPGAGGPGNEKLFF

j_gene: TRBJ2-3
v_gene: TRBV27
d_gene: .
abundance: .
CDR3nt: TGTGCCAGCAGAGGACAGCCCGCTAGCACAGATACGCAGTATTTT
CDR3aa: CASRGQPASTDTQYF

j_gene: TRBJ2-2
v_gene: TRBV19
d_gene: .
abundance: .
CDR3nt: TGTGCCAGTAGTATCCTACCCCTCGACAGGTCCGGGGAGCTGTTTTTT
CDR3aa: CASSILPLDRSGELFF

j_gene: TRBJ1-3
v_gene: TRBV3-1/TRBV3-2
d_gene: .
abundance: .
CDR3nt: TGTGCCAGCAGCCAGGCCTGGACAGAGGGAACTGGAAACACCATATATTTT
CDR3aa: CASSQAWTEGTGNTIYF

j_gene: TRBJ1-1
v_gene: TRBV19
d_gene: TRBD1
abundance: .
CDR3nt: TGTGCCAGTAGTGCAGGGGGCACTGAAGCTTTCTTT
CDR3aa: CASSAGGTEAFF

j_gene: TRBJ1-5
v_gene: TRBV30
d_gene: TRBD1
abundance: .
CDR3nt: TGTGCCTGGGGGCCGGGGACAGGCCAGCAGCCCCAGCATTTT
CDR3aa: CAWGPGTGQQPQHF

j_gene: TRBJ1-1
v_gene: TRBV3-1/TRBV3-2
d_gene: .
abundance: .
CDR3nt: TGTGCCAGCAGCCAGGGGGTGTTGAGGACTGAAGCTTTCTTT
CDR3aa: CASSQGVLRTEAFF

j_gene: TRBJ2-5
v_gene: TRBV19
d_gene: TRBD2
abundance: .
CDR3nt: TGTGCCAGTAGTATGCGGTCTCTAGCGGGAGAGAGGTTAAGAGAGACCCAGTACTTC
CDR3aa: CASSMRSLAGERLRETQYF

j_gene: TRBJ2-3
v_gene: TRBV7-2
d_gene: TRBD2
abundance: .
CDR3nt: TGTGCCAGCAGCTTTCAGACTAGCGGGAGGAGGACAGATACGCAGTATTTT
CDR3aa: CASSFQTSGRRTDTQYF

j_gene: TRBJ1-5
v_gene: TRBV15
d_gene: .
abundance: .
CDR3nt: TGTGCCACCAGCAGAGATGGGAGGGGGAATCAGCCCCAGCATTTT
CDR3aa: CATSRDGRGNQPQHF

j_gene: TRBJ1-5
v_gene: TRBV28
d_gene: .
abundance: .
CDR3nt: TGTGCCAGCAGTGGCACTGGCAATCAGCCCCAGCATTTT
CDR3aa: CASSGTGNQPQHF

j_gene: TRBJ2-3
v_gene: TRBV25-1
d_gene: TRBD2
abundance: .
CDR3nt: TGTGCCAGCAGTGAATCGACCGGGGAGGGGTCAGCAGATACGCAGTATTTT
CDR3aa: CASSESTGEGSADTQYF

j_gene: TRBJ2-1
v_gene: TRBV5-6
d_gene: .
abundance: .
CDR3nt: TGTGCCAGCAGCTTGAATGACTATTCCTACAATGAGCAGTTCTTC
CDR3aa: CASSLNDYSYNEQFF

j_gene: TRBJ1-5
v_gene: TRBV5-1
d_gene: .
abundance: once
CDR3nt: TGCGCCAGCAGCCCGGGCGGAGGGAGCAATCAGCCCCAGCATTTT
CDR3aa: CASSPGGGSNQPQHF

j_gene: TRBJ1-1
v_gene: TRBV28
d_gene: .
abundance: .
CDR3nt: TGTGCCAGCAGAGGGGCCTCCGGGGCTTTCTTT
CDR3aa: CASRGASGAFF

j_gene: TRBJ1-1
v_gene: TRBV7-9
d_gene: .
abundance: .
CDR3nt: TGTGCCAGCAGCTTAGAGGGGAGAAACACTGAAGCTTTCTTT
CDR3aa: CASSLEGRNTEAFF

j_gene: TRBJ2-2
v_gene: TRBV19
d_gene: .
abundance: .
CDR3nt: TGTGCCAGTAGTATACGGGGGCGGGGCGGGGAGCTGTTTTTT
CDR3aa: CASSIRGRGGELFF

j_gene: TRBJ1-1
v_gene: TRBV10-3
d_gene: TRBD1
abundance: .
CDR3nt: TGTGCCATCAGCGGGGACAGGGCAAAGGACACTGAAGCTTTCTTT
CDR3aa: CAISGDRAKDTEAFF

j_gene: TRBJ1-6
v_gene: TRBV19
d_gene: .
abundance: .
CDR3nt: TGTGCCAGTACGCCCGGGCTAGATAATTCACCCCTCCACTTT
CDR3aa: CASTPGLDNSPLHF

j_gene: TRBJ1-3
v_gene: TRBV6-4
d_gene: .
abundance: .
CDR3nt: TGTGCCAGCAGTGACTTGAGAGACTCTGGAAACACCATATATTTT
CDR3aa: CASSDLRDSGNTIYF

j_gene: TRBJ2-7
v_gene: TRBV3-1/TRBV3-2
d_gene: TRBD2
abundance: few
CDR3nt: TGTGCCAGCAGCCCTTCCGTCGGACTAGCGGGGAACTACGAGCAGTACTTC
CDR3aa: CASSPSVGLAGNYEQYF

j_gene: TRBJ2-1
v_gene: TRBV4-2
d_gene: .
abundance: .
CDR3nt: TGTGCCAGCAGCCAAGAGTCAAACCGCCACAATGAGCAGTTCTTC
CDR3aa: CASSQESNRHNEQFF